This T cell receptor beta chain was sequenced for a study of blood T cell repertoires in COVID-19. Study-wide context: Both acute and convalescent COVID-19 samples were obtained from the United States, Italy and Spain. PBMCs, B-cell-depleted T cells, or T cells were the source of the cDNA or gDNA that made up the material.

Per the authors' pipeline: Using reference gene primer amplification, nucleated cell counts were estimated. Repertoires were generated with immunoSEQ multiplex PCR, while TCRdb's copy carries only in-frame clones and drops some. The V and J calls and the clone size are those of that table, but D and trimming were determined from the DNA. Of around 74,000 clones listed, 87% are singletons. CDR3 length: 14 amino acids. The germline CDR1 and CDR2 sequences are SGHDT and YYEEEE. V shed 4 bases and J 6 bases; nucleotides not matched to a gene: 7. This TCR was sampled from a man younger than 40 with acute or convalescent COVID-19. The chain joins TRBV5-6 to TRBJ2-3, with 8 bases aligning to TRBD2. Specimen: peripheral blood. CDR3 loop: CASSPVTSEDTQYF. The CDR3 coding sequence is TGTGCCAGCAGCCCCGTGACTAGCGAGGATACGCAGTATTTT.